Listed below are T cell receptor beta chains from one sample, sequenced in a study of blood T cell repertoires in COVID-19. The method was immunoSEQ multiplex PCR; TCRdb's version includes in-frame clones alone and lacks a portion of them. The table lists around 140,000 clones, about 86% of them singletons, with over 7.5% in the top ten. Sequences were obtained from peripheral blood. The receptors stem from a woman aged 60-75 years with active or convalescent COVID-19. Both conserved end residues are part of each CDR3. D genes are given only for firm matches. Clone size is stated in some rows and not others, as once, few, many or a class when expanded.

j_call clone_size d_call v_call cdr3_nt cdr3_aa
TRBJ2-1 few NA TRBV9 TGTGCCAGCAGCGGAGGGAGCTCCTACAATGAGCAGTTCTTC CASSGGSSYNEQFF
TRBJ2-1 NA TRBD1 TRBV6-1 TGTGCCAGCAGTGAACCGGGACAGGGGTTTGGTAATGAGCAGTTCTTC CASSEPGQGFGNEQFF
TRBJ2-1 NA NA TRBV19 TGTGCCAGTAGTCCCCGCAGGCTCCTATACAATGAGCAGTTCTTC CASSPRRLLYNEQFF
TRBJ2-7 many TRBD2 TRBV6-2/TRBV6-3 TGTGCCAGCAGCGAGGTCAGCGGGAGAACCGAGCAGTACTTC CASSEVSGRTEQYF
TRBJ2-7 once TRBD1 TRBV18 TGTGCCAGCTCACAAGGACAGGGGGCCACCTACGAGCAGTACTTC CASSQGQGATYEQYF
TRBJ2-3 NA NA TRBV5-1 TGCGCCAGCAGCTTGGTAACAGCCACAGATACGCAGTATTTT CASSLVTATDTQYF
TRBJ1-5 many NA TRBV29-1 TGCAGCGTTGGTGACAGCAGGTATCAGCCCCAGCATTTT CSVGDSRYQPQHF
TRBJ1-6 NA TRBD1 TRBV27 TGTGCCAGCAGCCTCGACAGGGGGGGTTCACCCCTCCACTTT CASSLDRGGSPLHF
TRBJ2-2 NA TRBD2 TRBV10-3 TGTGCCACCAGACTAGCGGGAGGACAAACCGGGGAGCTGTTTTTT CATRLAGGQTGELFF
TRBJ1-5 NA TRBD1 TRBV18 TGTGCCAGCTCACCTGGGACAGGGGATCAGCCCCAGCATTTT CASSPGTGDQPQHF
TRBJ1-2 NA TRBD1 TRBV18 TGTGCCAGCTCACCTGACAGGGACTATGGCTACACCTTC CASSPDRDYGYTF
TRBJ1-1 NA NA TRBV21-1 TGTGCCAGCACCCAAGACCCTCGCCGGGACAATAATGAAGCTTTCTTT CASTQDPRRDNNEAFF
TRBJ1-1 NA NA TRBV11-2 TGTGCCAGCAGCTTAGACTTGGGGGGGACCACTGAAGCTTTCTTT CASSLDLGGTTEAFF
TRBJ2-1 NA TRBD2 TRBV5-1 TGCGCCAGCAGCTTGGCGCCGGGAGGGGGACAGTTCTTC CASSLAPGGGQFF
TRBJ2-1 NA TRBD2 TRBV6-2/TRBV6-3 TGTGCCAGCAGCGGGACTAGCGGGAATCTTGATGAGCAGTTCTTC CASSGTSGNLDEQFF
TRBJ2-2 NA NA TRBV5-4 TGTGCCAGCAGCCAAGGTGGGAGTCCCTCGAACACCGGGGAGCTGTTTTTT CASSQGGSPSNTGELFF
TRBJ1-2 NA TRBD1 TRBV29-1 TGCAGCGTTGACAGGGGGCAAGTTAGCTACACCTTC CSVDRGQVSYTF
TRBJ1-6 NA TRBD1 TRBV25-1 TGTGCCAGCAGCCCGACAGGGGGGGACTCACCCCTCCACTTT CASSPTGGDSPLHF
TRBJ2-3 NA NA TRBV11-2 TGTGCCAGCAGCTTAGGGTGGGGGGGCACAGATACGCAGTATTTT CASSLGWGGTDTQYF
TRBJ2-5 NA NA TRBV20-1 TGCAGTCTCACGGGGGAAGAGACCCAGTACTTC CSLTGEETQYF
TRBJ2-2 NA NA TRBV11-2 TGTGCCAGCAGCTTAGATCCCGGGACCGGGGAGCTGTTTTTT CASSLDPGTGELFF
TRBJ2-7 NA NA TRBV19 TGTGCCAGTAGTTCCCGGGACGAGCAGTACTTC CASSSRDEQYF
TRBJ1-1 NA NA TRBV4-1 TGCGCCAGCAGCCTTCGGGGTGGGACTGAAGCTTTCTTT CASSLRGGTEAFF
TRBJ1-3 NA NA TRBV6-1 TGTGCCAGCAGTGATACTGGAAACACCATATATTTT CASSDTGNTIYF
TRBJ1-1 NA NA TRBV10-1 TGCGCCAGCAGTGTGTCCGGGAACACTGAAGCTTTCTTT CASSVSGNTEAFF
TRBJ2-3 NA NA TRBV7-9 TGTGCCAGCAGCCTTGCGGGACAGCTCACAGATACGCAGTATTTT CASSLAGQLTDTQYF
TRBJ1-5 once NA TRBV11-2 TGTGCCAGCAGCTTATCGCGGGGGCCGGGTCAGCCCCAGCATTTT CASSLSRGPGQPQHF
TRBJ2-2 NA TRBD1 TRBV2 TGTGCCAGCCGAAGGACAGGGGAGAACACCGGGGAGCTGTTTTTT CASRRTGENTGELFF
TRBJ1-2 once NA TRBV6-6 TGTGCCAGCAGCCACATCTCGAGGGGGACCTATGGCTACACCTTC CASSHISRGTYGYTF
TRBJ2-5 once NA TRBV10-1 TGCGCCAGCAGTGAGTCGGGCCCGACCCAAGAGACCCAGTACTTC CASSESGPTQETQYF
TRBJ1-1 NA NA TRBV4-3 TGCGCCAGCAGCCAGAACAGGGTGAACACTGAAGCTTTCTTT CASSQNRVNTEAFF
TRBJ2-7 NA TRBD2 TRBV5-1 TGCGCCAGCAGCTTGGCTCCGCTCGGACTAGCGGTAACCTACGAGCAGTACTTC CASSLAPLGLAVTYEQYF
TRBJ2-7 NA NA TRBV4-3 TGCGCCAGCAGCCAAGGTCCGAGTACAGCTTCTTTTTCCTACGAGCAGTACTTC CASSQGPSTASFSYEQYF
TRBJ2-1 NA NA TRBV5-5 TGTGCCAGCAGCTCGGACAGATTAGGCAGCTCCTACAATGAGCAGTTCTTC CASSSDRLGSSYNEQFF
TRBJ2-5 NA TRBD1 TRBV27 TGTGCCAGCACCGAGAGGGGGCCTCAAGAGACCCAGTACTTC CASTERGPQETQYF
TRBJ2-2 NA NA TRBV7-2 TGTGCCAGCAGCGCCGGGCAGGGGTCGTACACCGGGGAGCTGTTTTTT CASSAGQGSYTGELFF
TRBJ2-7 NA NA TRBV15 TGTGCCACCAGCTGCCCCAGGACTCTCTACTCCTACGAGCAGTACTTC CATSCPRTLYSYEQYF
TRBJ1-1 NA NA TRBV11-2 TGTGCCAGCACCCTAGGCCTGAACACTGAAGCTTTCTTT CASTLGLNTEAFF
TRBJ2-5 once TRBD2 TRBV29-1 TGCAGTCATATGACCGGGGGGGGAGAGACCCAGTACTTC CSHMTGGGETQYF
TRBJ1-5 NA NA TRBV28 TGTGCCAGCAGTTTGACCGGGCCTGTCCCAGGGGGCAATCAGCCCCAGCATTTT CASSLTGPVPGGNQPQHF
TRBJ2-2 NA TRBD1 TRBV19 TGTGCCAGTATACAGGGACAGGTGGACACCGGGGAGCTGTTTTTT CASIQGQVDTGELFF
TRBJ2-1 NA TRBD2 TRBV5-6 TGTGCCAGCAGCGGACCCGGGACTAGTACCCCTCATAATGAGCAGTTCTTC CASSGPGTSTPHNEQFF
TRBJ1-1 NA TRBD1 TRBV19 TGTGCCAGTAGTATTCACAGGGGGCCTGAAGCTTTCTTT CASSIHRGPEAFF
TRBJ2-5 NA NA TRBV25-1 TGTGCCAGCAGTGAATTATGGACAGGGAGGGAAGAGACCCAGTACTTC CASSELWTGREETQYF
TRBJ2-3 NA TRBD2 TRBV13 TGTGCCAGCAGCTATAGCGGGGGGGCCCGGACAGATACGCAGTATTTT CASSYSGGARTDTQYF
TRBJ2-2 NA TRBD2 TRBV19 TGTGCCAGTAGTAATCTAGCGGGGGCCACCGGGGAGCTGTTTTTT CASSNLAGATGELFF
TRBJ1-6 NA TRBD1 TRBV7-8 TGTGCCAGCAGCTTAGTAGGACAGGGGCGTTCACCCCTCCACTTT CASSLVGQGRSPLHF
TRBJ1-6 few TRBD1 TRBV10-2 TGCGCCAGCAGTGCCCCGGGACAGAATTCACCCCTCCACTTT CASSAPGQNSPLHF
TRBJ1-1 NA TRBD1 TRBV18 TGTGCCAGCTCACTACGGGACAGGGGCTTCGTGAACACTGAAGCTTTCTTT CASSLRDRGFVNTEAFF
TRBJ2-1 NA NA TRBV7-2 TGTGCCAGCAGCTTAGCGCCGGGATCCTACAATGAGCAGTTCTTC CASSLAPGSYNEQFF
TRBJ2-2 NA TRBD2 TRBV10-3 TGTGCCATCAGCGGACTAGCGGGAGGGCTGAACACCGGGGAGCTGTTTTTT CAISGLAGGLNTGELFF
TRBJ1-1 NA NA TRBV18 TGTGCCAGCTCACCCCGGGGGGGGTCCGGTACTGAAGCTTTCTTT CASSPRGGSGTEAFF
TRBJ2-1 once TRBD2 TRBV5-5 TGTGCCAGCAGCTTGGGTCTAGCGGGGGGGCCGGGGTTGTTGAGCAATGAGCAGTTCTTC CASSLGLAGGPGLLSNEQFF
TRBJ1-2 NA NA TRBV7-9 TGTGCCAGCAGCTTAGAACAGGGAAAAGGCTACACCTTC CASSLEQGKGYTF
TRBJ1-6 NA NA TRBV28 TGTGCCAGCAGGCTTTCAACAGGACTAAATTCACCCCTCCACTTT CASRLSTGLNSPLHF
TRBJ1-1 NA TRBD1 TRBV29-1 TGCAGCGTTAGCCAGGGGGCTGTAACTGAAGCTTTCTTT CSVSQGAVTEAFF
TRBJ1-5 many NA TRBV28 TGTGCCAGCAGCCAGACGGGGCAGGGGACTCAGCCCCAGCATTTT CASSQTGQGTQPQHF
TRBJ1-2 few NA TRBV7-9 TGTGCCAGCAGCCCTAAGCTGATAGGGAGCGGCTACACCTTC CASSPKLIGSGYTF
TRBJ1-1 once TRBD1 TRBV28 TGTGCCAGCAGGGTACAGGGGGCGAACACTGAAGCTTTCTTT CASRVQGANTEAFF